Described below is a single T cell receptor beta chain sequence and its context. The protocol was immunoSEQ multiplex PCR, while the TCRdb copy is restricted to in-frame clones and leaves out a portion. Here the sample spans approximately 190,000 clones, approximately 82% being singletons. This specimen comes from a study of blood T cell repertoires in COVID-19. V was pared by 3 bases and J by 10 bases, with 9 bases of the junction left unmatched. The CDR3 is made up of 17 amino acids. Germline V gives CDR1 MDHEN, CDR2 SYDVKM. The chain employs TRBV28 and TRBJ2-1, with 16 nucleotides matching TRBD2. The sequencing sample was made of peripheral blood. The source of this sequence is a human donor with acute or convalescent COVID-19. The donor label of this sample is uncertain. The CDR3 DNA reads TGTGCCAGCAGTTTCTTTGGGACTAGCGGGAGGGGGGAGGAGCAGTTCTTC. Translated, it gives CASSFFGTSGRGEEQFF.